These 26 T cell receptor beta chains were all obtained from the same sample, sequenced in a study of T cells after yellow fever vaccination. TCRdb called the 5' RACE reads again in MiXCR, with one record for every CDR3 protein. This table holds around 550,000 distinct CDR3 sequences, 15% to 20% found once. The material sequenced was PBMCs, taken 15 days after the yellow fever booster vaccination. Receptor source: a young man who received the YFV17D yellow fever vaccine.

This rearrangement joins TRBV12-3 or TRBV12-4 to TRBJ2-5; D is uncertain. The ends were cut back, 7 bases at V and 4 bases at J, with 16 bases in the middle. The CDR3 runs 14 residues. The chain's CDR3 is CASTPPYSGETQYF. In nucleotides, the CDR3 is TGTGCCAGCACCCCCCCATATTCGGGAGAGACCCAGTACTTC.

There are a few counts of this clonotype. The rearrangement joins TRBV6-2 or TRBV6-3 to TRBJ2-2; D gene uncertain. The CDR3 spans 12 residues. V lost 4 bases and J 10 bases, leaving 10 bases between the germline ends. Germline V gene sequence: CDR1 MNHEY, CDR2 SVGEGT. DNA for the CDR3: TGTGCCAGCAGTTCGCCAGAGCTGGAGCTGTTTTTT. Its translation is CASSSPELELFF.

CDR3 nucleotides: TGTGCCAGCAACCGCCAGGGTAAGATACAAGAGACCCAGTACTTC. This codes for CASNRQGKIQETQYF. The J gene is TRBJ2-5, the V gene TRBV3-1, with a weak D call TRBD1 (5 bases). Looked up from germline, CDR1 is LGHDT and CDR2 is YNNKEL (reference sequence). Trimming took 7 bases from V and 2 from J, leaving 17 bases between them. CDR3 length: 15 residues.

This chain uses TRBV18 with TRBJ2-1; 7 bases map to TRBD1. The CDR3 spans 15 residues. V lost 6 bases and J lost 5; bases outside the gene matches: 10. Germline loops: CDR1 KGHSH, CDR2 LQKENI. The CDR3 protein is CASSLRQGLNNEQFF. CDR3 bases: TGTGCCAGCTCGTTAAGACAGGGATTAAACAATGAGCAGTTCTTC.

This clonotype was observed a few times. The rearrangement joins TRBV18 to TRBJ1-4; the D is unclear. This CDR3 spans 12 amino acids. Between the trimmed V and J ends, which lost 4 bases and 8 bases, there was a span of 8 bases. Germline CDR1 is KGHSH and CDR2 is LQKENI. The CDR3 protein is CASSRDREKLFF. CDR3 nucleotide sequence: TGTGCCAGCTCACGGGATAGGGAAAAACTGTTTTTT.

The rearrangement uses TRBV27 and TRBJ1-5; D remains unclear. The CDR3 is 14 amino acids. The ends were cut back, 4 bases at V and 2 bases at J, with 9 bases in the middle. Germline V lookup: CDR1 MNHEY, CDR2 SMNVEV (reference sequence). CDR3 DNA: TGTGCCAGCAGTTCTCAAGCTGGCAATCAGCCCCAGCATTTT. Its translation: CASSSQAGNQPQHF.

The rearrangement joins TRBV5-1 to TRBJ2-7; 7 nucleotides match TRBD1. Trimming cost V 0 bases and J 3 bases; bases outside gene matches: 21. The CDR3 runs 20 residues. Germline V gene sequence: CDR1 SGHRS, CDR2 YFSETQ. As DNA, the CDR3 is TGCGCCAGCAGCTTGGGGGTCAGCAACAACAGGGGCCTAGGGGGCTACGAGCAGTACTTC. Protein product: CASSLGVSNNRGLGGYEQYF.

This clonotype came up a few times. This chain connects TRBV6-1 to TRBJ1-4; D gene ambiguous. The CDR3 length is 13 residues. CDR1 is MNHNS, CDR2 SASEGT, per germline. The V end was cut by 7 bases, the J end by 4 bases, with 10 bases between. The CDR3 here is CASNGRGNEKLFF. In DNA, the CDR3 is TGTGCCAGCAACGGCCGTGGTAATGAAAAACTGTTTTTT.

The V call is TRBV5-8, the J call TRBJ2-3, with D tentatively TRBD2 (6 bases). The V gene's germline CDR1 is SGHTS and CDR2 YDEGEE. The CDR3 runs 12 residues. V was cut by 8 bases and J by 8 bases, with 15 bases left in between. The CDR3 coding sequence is TGTGCCAGGAGGCTCGGGCGGGGTACGCAGTATTTT. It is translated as CARRLGRGTQYF.

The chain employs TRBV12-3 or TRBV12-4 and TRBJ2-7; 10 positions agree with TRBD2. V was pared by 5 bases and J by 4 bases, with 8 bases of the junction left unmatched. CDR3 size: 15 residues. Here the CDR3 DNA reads TGTGCCAGCAGTCCTAGCGGGAGTATAGGTTACGAGCAGTACTTC. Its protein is CASSPSGSIGYEQYF.

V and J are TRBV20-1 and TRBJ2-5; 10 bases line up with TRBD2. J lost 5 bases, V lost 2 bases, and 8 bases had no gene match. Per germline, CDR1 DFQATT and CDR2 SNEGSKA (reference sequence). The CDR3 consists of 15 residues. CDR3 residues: CSARRSGRASETQYF. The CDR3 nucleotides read TGCAGTGCTAGAAGAAGCGGGAGGGCCTCGGAGACCCAGTACTTC.

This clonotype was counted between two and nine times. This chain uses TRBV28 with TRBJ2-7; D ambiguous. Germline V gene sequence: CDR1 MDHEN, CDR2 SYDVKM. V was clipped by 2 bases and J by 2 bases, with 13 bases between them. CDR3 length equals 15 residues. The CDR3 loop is CASSLVTVGTYEQYF. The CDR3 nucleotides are TGTGCCAGCAGTTTAGTTACAGTAGGGACCTACGAGCAGTACTTC.

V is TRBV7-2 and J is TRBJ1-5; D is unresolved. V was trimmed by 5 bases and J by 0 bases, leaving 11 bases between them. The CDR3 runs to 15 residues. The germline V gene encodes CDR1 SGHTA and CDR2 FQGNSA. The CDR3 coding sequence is TGTGCCAGCAGCATAAGACACTTTAGCAATCAGCCCCAGCATTTT. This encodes CASSIRHFSNQPQHF.

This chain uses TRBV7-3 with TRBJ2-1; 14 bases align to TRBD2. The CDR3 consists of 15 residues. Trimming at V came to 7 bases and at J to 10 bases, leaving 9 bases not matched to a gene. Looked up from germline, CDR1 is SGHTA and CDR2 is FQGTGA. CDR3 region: CASIGGLAGGSEQFF. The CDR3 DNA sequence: TGTGCCAGCATAGGCGGACTAGCGGGAGGTAGCGAGCAGTTCTTC. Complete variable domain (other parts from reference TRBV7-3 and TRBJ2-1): GAGVSQTPSNKVTEKGKYVELRCDPISGHTALYWYRQSLGQGPEFLIYFQGTGAADDSGLPNDRFFAVRPEGSVSTLKIQRTERGDSAVYLCASIGGLAGGSEQFFGPGTRLTVL.

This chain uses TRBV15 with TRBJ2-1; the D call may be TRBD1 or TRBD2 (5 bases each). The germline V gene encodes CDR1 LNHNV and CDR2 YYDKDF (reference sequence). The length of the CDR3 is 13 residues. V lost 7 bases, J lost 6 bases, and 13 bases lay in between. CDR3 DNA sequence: TGTGCCACCACGGACGGTGGGGGCAATGAGCAGTTCTTC. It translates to CATTDGGGNEQFF. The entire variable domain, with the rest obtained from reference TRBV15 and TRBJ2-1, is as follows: DAMVIQNPRYQVTQFGKPVTLSCSQTLNHNVMYWYQQKSSQAPKLLFHYYDKDFNNEADTPDNFQSRRPNTSFCFLDIRSPGLGDTAMYLCATTDGGGNEQFFGPGTRLTVL.

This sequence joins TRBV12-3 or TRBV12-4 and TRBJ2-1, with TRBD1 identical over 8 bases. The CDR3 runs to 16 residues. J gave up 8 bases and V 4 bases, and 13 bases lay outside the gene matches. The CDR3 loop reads CASSSAGTGKGDEQFF. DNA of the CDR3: TGTGCCAGCAGTTCAGCCGGGACAGGTAAAGGGGATGAGCAGTTCTTC.

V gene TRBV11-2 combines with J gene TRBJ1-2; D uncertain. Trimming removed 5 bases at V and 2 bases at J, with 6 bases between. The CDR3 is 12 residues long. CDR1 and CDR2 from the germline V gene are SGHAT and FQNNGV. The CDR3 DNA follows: TGTGCCAGCAGCCGAAGCAACTATGGCTACACCTTC. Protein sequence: CASSRSNYGYTF.

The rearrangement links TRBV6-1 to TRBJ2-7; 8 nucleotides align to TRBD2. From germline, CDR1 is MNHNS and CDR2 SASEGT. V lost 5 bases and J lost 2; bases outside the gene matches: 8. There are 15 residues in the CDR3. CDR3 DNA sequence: TGTGCCAGCAGTCCCCATAGCGGGACGGCCTACGAGCAGTACTTC. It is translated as CASSPHSGTAYEQYF.

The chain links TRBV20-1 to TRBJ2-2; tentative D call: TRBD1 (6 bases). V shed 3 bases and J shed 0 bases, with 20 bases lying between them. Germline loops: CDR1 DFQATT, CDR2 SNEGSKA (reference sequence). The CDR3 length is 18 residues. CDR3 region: CSARGGQGRSANTGELFF. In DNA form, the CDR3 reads TGCAGTGCTAGGGGTGGGCAGGGGAGATCCGCGAACACCGGGGAGCTGTTTTTT.

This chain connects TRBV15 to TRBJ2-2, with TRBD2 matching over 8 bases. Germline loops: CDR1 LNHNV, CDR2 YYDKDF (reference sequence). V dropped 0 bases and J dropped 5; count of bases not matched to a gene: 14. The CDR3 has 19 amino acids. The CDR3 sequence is CATSRDDPAGEGDTGELFF. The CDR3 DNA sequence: TGTGCCACCAGCAGAGATGATCCAGCGGGAGAGGGTGATACCGGGGAGCTGTTTTTT. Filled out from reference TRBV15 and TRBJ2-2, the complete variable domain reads DAMVIQNPRYQVTQFGKPVTLSCSQTLNHNVMYWYQQKSSQAPKLLFHYYDKDFNNEADTPDNFQSRRPNTSFCFLDIRSPGLGDTAMYLCATSRDDPAGEGDTGELFFGEGSRLTVL.

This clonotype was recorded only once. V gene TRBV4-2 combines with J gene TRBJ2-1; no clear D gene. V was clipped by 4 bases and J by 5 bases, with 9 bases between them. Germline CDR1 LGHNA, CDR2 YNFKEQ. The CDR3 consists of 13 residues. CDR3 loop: CASSLYTDNEQFF. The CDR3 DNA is TGTGCCAGCAGCCTATACACTGACAATGAGCAGTTCTTC.

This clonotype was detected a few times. CDR3 loop: CASSRNLAPLHF. Written as DNA, the CDR3 is TGTGCCAGCAGTCGAAATCTAGCACCCCTCCACTTT. This sequence joins TRBV28 and TRBJ1-6; no clear D. V shed 5 bases and J shed 11 bases, with 10 bases lying between them. CDR3 length: 12 residues. Per germline, CDR1 MDHEN and CDR2 SYDVKM.

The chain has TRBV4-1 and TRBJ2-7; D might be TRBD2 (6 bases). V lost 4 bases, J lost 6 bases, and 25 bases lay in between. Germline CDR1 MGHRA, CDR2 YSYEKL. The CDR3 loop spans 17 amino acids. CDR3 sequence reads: CASSPLGGPPLAGEQYF. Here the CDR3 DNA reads TGCGCCAGCAGCCCCCTGGGGGGACCACCTTTAGCAGGCGAGCAGTACTTC.

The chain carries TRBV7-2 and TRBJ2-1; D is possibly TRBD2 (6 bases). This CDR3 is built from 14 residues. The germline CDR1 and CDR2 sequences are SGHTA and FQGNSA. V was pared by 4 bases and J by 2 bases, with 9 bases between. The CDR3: CASSSPGAYNEQFF. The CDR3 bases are TGTGCCAGCAGCTCGCCGGGGGCCTACAATGAGCAGTTCTTC.

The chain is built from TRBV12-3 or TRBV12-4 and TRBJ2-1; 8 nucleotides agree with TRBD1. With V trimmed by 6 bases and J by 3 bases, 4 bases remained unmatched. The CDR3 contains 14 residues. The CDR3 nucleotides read TGTGCCAGCAGAGACAGGGGCAGCTACAATGAGCAGTTCTTC. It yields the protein CASRDRGSYNEQFF.

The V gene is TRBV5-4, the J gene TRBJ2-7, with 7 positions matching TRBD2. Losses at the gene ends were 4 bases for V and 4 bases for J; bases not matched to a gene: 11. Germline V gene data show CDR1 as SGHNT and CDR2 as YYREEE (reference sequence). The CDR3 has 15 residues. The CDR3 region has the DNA TGTGCCAGCAGCCCCGGGGGGAGCGAGAGTTACGAGCAGTACTTC. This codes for CASSPGGSESYEQYF.